This is a list of T cell receptor beta chains from one sample in a study of CXCR3-negative and CXCR3-positive naive CD8 T cells. TCRdb re-called the 5' RACE reads and catalogs CDR3 proteins one per entry, DNA excluded. The sample shows 43,000 or so distinct CDR3 sequences, and 1.6% sits with its ten largest clones. The sequenced sample consisted of naive CXCR3- CD8+ T cells from blood. These receptors were taken from a human donor in good health. Some clones in this sample may be carry-over from other donors' samples. The CDR3 runs from the conserved cysteine through the conserved F or W. Clone size is stated in some rows and not others, as once, few, many or a class when expanded.

TRBJ2-2	-	TRBV28	CASSFLGAGSTGELFF
TRBJ2-5	-	TRBV10-3	CAISDEGTAEETQYF
TRBJ2-7	-	TRBV20-1	CSASGNRDRVPYEQYF
TRBJ2-3	-	TRBV28	CASSLGTSSDTQYF
TRBJ1-4	-	TRBV20-1	CSARDLGGTNEKLFF
TRBJ2-1	-	TRBV5-5	CASSGTGGDEQFF
TRBJ2-2	-	TRBV29-1	CSVLRDSTGELFF
TRBJ2-1	-	TRBV20-1	CSASAEQYNEQFF
TRBJ2-1	-	TRBV28	CASIPVGLGRSAAEQFF
TRBJ2-7	-	TRBV6-6	CASSPDSFYEQYF
TRBJ2-2	-	TRBV7-8	CASSAYRGTGELFF
TRBJ2-1	-	TRBV29-1	CSVERRGSDNEQFF
TRBJ2-2	-	TRBV12-3/TRBV12-4	CASSPDTGELFF
TRBJ2-5	-	TRBV2	CASMGFPLETQYF
TRBJ2-7	-	TRBV7-9	CASRVDSSYEQYF
TRBJ1-1	-	TRBV6-5	CASSQNGQNTEAFF
TRBJ1-5	-	TRBV25-1	CASSEGAYQPQHF
TRBJ1-2	-	TRBV28	CASSLQGLSGYTF
TRBJ1-2	-	TRBV29-1	CSVEEQGFYGYTF
TRBJ2-7	-	TRBV3-1	CASSRDTYEQYF
TRBJ2-7	-	TRBV4-3	CASSQDAENPYEQYF
TRBJ2-7	-	TRBV4-1	CASTLSLSSYEQYF
TRBJ1-1	-	TRBV5-1	CAPSGSLPDEAFF
TRBJ1-1	-	TRBV7-6	CASSANLPGQGETEAFF
TRBJ2-2	-	TRBV10-3	CAIPGGGRNTGELFF
TRBJ2-1	-	TRBV2	CASMALAGGLSGEQFF
TRBJ2-3	medium-sized	TRBV7-8	CASLSENRVYF
TRBJ2-2	-	TRBV28	CASRSDREVTGELFF
TRBJ2-1	-	TRBV29-1	CSVDAAASGLYNEQFF
TRBJ2-2	-	TRBV14	CASSQLTGTHTGELFF
TRBJ2-1	-	TRBV9	CASSVVGLGYNEQFF
TRBJ2-7	-	TRBV29-1	CSVPIQGDSYEQYF
TRBJ1-3	-	TRBV4-3	CASSQDLMESSGNTIYF
TRBJ1-6	-	TRBV28	CASSLGTGNISPLHF
TRBJ1-2	-	TRBV25-1	CASSGDRAYGYTF
TRBJ1-1	-	TRBV19	CASSELRARSTEAFF
TRBJ2-1	-	TRBV3-1	CASSQEEGLPWTRNEQFF
TRBJ2-3	-	TRBV10-3	CAISETEASTDTQYF
TRBJ1-1	-	TRBV9	CASSAYGTEAFF
TRBJ2-5	-	TRBV28	CASSFLFVRRETQYF
TRBJ1-5	-	TRBV12-3/TRBV12-4	CASSLTTELLQPQHF
TRBJ1-1	-	TRBV29-1	CSDTGQSTEAFF
TRBJ2-7	-	TRBV2	CASSDAGGPHTQQYF
TRBJ1-2	-	TRBV4-3	CASSLTRADNYGYTF
TRBJ2-3	-	TRBV12-3/TRBV12-4	CASRGLAGGYKSTDTQYF
TRBJ2-7	-	TRBV28	CASSRHYSYEQYF
TRBJ2-7	-	TRBV12-3/TRBV12-4	CASSPLGLQGRQYF
TRBJ2-3	-	TRBV4-1	CASSLQGGLTITDTQYF
TRBJ2-1	-	TRBV7-9	CASSTRGETPYNEQFF
TRBJ1-6	-	TRBV27	CASSFSSNSPLHF
TRBJ2-7	-	TRBV29-1	CSVGPPGRGYEQYF
TRBJ2-2	-	TRBV6-5	CASSYGRGTGELFF
TRBJ1-2	-	TRBV7-9	CASSSPSSADYGYTF
TRBJ2-1	-	TRBV6-6	CASSYDGARNEQFF
TRBJ2-7	-	TRBV13	CASTRGGGGTYEQYF
TRBJ1-2	-	TRBV29-1	CSAPGTGDYGYTF
TRBJ2-7	-	TRBV25-1	CASSPYSRVPYEQYF
TRBJ2-7	-	TRBV11-2	CASSTRTGTSYEQYF
TRBJ2-1	-	TRBV10-1	CASSQGSNSYNEQFF